These 30 T cell receptor beta chains share one sample of origin, sequenced in a study of PD-1 blockade in mismatch repair-deficient tumors. Produced via immunoSEQ multiplex PCR; TCRdb's table is partial and in-frame only. The profile shows 56,000 or so clones, over 70% of them singletons. The sequences come from peripheral blood, collected around 19 weeks after starting pembrolizumab. The receptors derive from an adult with mismatch repair-deficient cancer.

The rearrangement uses TRBV5-1 and TRBJ2-2, with D maybe TRBD1 (6 bases). The CDR3 contains 15 residues. Germline CDR1 SGHRS, CDR2 YFSETQ. Trimming removed 2 bases from V and 2 bases from J, with 10 bases in between. The CDR3: CASSFGRGNTGELFF. The CDR3 DNA sequence: TGCGCCAGCAGCTTTGGCAGGGGAAACACCGGGGAGCTGTTTTTT. The whole variable domain, remainder taken from reference TRBV5-1 and TRBJ2-2, is KAGVTQTPRYLIKTRGQQVTLSCSPISGHRSVSWYQQTPGQGLQFLFEYFSETQRNKGNFPGRFSGRQFSNSRSEMNVSTLELGDSALYLCASSFGRGNTGELFFGEGSRLTVL.

This chain links TRBV7-8 with TRBJ2-5, with TRBD2 matching 13 bases. The CDR3 loop spans 17 amino acids. In germline, CDR1 is SGHVS, CDR2 FQNEAQ. With 1 base clipped from V and 2 bases from J, the junction kept 4 bases outside the gene matches. The CDR3 here is CASSLDTSGREQETQYF. The CDR3 bases are TGTGCCAGCAGCTTAGACACTAGCGGGAGGGAACAAGAGACCCAGTACTTC.

This chain connects TRBV7-9 to TRBJ1-1; perhaps TRBD1 as D (5 bases). The CDR3 loop spans 14 amino acids. Germline V CDR1 and CDR2: SEHNR, FQNEAQ (reference sequence). The V end was cut by 3 bases, the J end by 2 bases, with 10 bases between. CDR3 bases: TGTGCCAGCAGCTTGGGGGGTACAAACACTGAAGCTTTCTTT. This gives the protein CASSLGGTNTEAFF.

J is TRBJ1-2 and V is TRBV6-5; D unresolved. Trimming took off 2 bases at V and 8 bases at J, with 6 bases between the two ends. Looked up from germline, CDR1 is MNHEY and CDR2 is SVGAGI. The CDR3 consists of 11 residues. Here the CDR3 reads CASSYPGGYTF. In nucleotides, the CDR3 is TGTGCCAGCAGTTACCCCGGAGGCTACACCTTC.

V usage is TRBV12-5 and J usage is TRBJ1-1, with D unresolved. V lost 1 base to trimming and J lost 2 bases, with 5 bases between them. Germline V CDR1 and CDR2: LGHNT, FRNRAP. The CDR3 contains 13 residues. In nucleotides, the CDR3 is TGTGCTAGTGGTTTGGCCGGTAACACTGAAGCTTTCTTT. Encoded protein: CASGLAGNTEAFF.

The chain employs TRBV28 and TRBJ2-5; no clear D gene. Germline CDR1 MDHEN, CDR2 SYDVKM. CDR3 size: 12 residues. Trimming removed 7 bases from V and 1 base from J, with 7 bases in between. The CDR3 sequence: CASTGPQETQYF. The CDR3, as DNA: TGTGCCAGCACCGGGCCCCAAGAGACCCAGTACTTC.

This chain links TRBV6-1 with TRBJ1-2; a weak D match, TRBD1 (5 bases). V lost 4 bases to trimming and J lost 0 bases, with 12 bases between them. The germline V gene has CDR1 MNHNS and CDR2 SASEGT. The CDR3 totals 15 residues. The CDR3 reads CASSGRTPANYGYTF. Written as DNA, the CDR3 is TGTGCCAGCAGTGGCCGGACACCTGCTAACTATGGCTACACCTTC.

The chain recombines TRBV4-3 with TRBJ1-2; D is ambiguous. V lost 0 bases and J 2 bases, leaving 10 bases between the germline ends. The CDR3 totals 15 residues. The germline V gene has CDR1 LGHNA and CDR2 YSLEER. The CDR3 sequence: CASSQDKTENYGYTF. The CDR3 region has the DNA TGCGCCAGCAGCCAAGATAAAACCGAAAACTATGGCTACACCTTC.

This clone is deemed large. The chain is built from TRBV7-2 and TRBJ2-1; tentatively, D is TRBD2 (6 bases). CDR3 length equals 13 residues. The V gene lost 5 bases and the J gene lost 5 bases, with 10 bases spanning the gap. The V gene's germline CDR1 is SGHTA and CDR2 FQGNSA. The CDR3 protein is CASSLLAHNEQFF. CDR3 bases: TGTGCCAGCAGCCTACTAGCCCACAATGAGCAGTTCTTC.

This chain connects TRBV27 to TRBJ1-1; no firm D call. The germline V and J ends were trimmed by 8 bases and 3 bases, with 16 bases remaining between them. This CDR3 comprises 14 residues. Germline assignment: CDR1 MNHEY and CDR2 SMNVEV (reference sequence). The CDR3 sequence: CASSPRTADTEAFF. The CDR3 DNA sequence: TGTGCCAGCTCACCCCGGACGGCTGACACTGAAGCTTTCTTT.

CDR3 bases: TGTGCCAGCAGCTTGGGGGGGAACTATGGCTACACCTTC. This gives the protein CASSLGGNYGYTF. The chain joins TRBV11-1 to TRBJ1-2; the D gene is possibly TRBD1 (5 bases). The CDR3 has 13 residues. Germline CDR1 reads SGHAT; CDR2 reads FQDESV (reference sequence). Trimming stripped 3 bases from V and 2 bases from J, with 7 bases between.

The chain recombines TRBV7-9 with TRBJ1-2; no clear D gene. Per the germline V gene, CDR1 is SEHNR and CDR2 is FQNEAQ (reference sequence). Trimming took 3 bases from V and 7 from J, leaving 6 bases between them. The CDR3 totals 11 residues. The CDR3 DNA is TGTGCCAGCAGCTTGGGCGGTGGCTACACCTTC. Encoded protein: CASSLGGGYTF.

The gene calls are TRBV6-6 and TRBJ2-1; D gene unclear. The CDR3 sequence is 14 residues long. Germline CDR1 MNHNY, CDR2 SVGAGI (reference sequence). Deletions cut 2 bases from V and 4 bases from J, with 9 bases between. CDR3 nucleotide sequence: TGTGCCAGCAGTTACCTACACGTGTACAATGAGCAGTTCTTC. Amino acid sequence: CASSYLHVYNEQFF.

The chain combines TRBV19 with TRBJ1-2; possible D gene TRBD1, 5 bases. Germline loops: CDR1 LNHDA, CDR2 SQIVND (reference sequence). With 1 base removed from V and 8 bases from J, the gap between germline ends came to 17 bases. The CDR3 extends over 15 amino acids. The CDR3 spells CASSIVAKGTGGYTF. The CDR3 region has the DNA TGTGCCAGTAGTATAGTAGCGAAAGGGACTGGCGGCTACACCTTC. Supplemented by reference TRBV19 and TRBJ1-2, the full variable domain reads DGGITQSPKYLFRKEGQNVTLSCEQNLNHDAMYWYRQDPGQGLRLIYYSQIVNDFQKGDIAEGYSVSREKKESFPLTVTSAQKNPTAFYLCASSIVAKGTGGYTFGSGTRLTVV.

This clone appeared a few times. The rearrangement links TRBV10-3 to TRBJ2-6; D perhaps matches TRBD1 (6 bases). V dropped 6 bases and J dropped 2 bases, with 11 bases sitting between them. The CDR3 loop spans 15 amino acids. Germline loops: CDR1 ENHRY, CDR2 SYGVKD. This chain's CDR3 is CAIRDRQPGANVLTF. The CDR3 DNA sequence: TGTGCCATCAGGGACAGACAACCTGGGGCCAACGTCCTGACTTTC.

The chain employs TRBV5-6 and TRBJ2-7; D is uncertain. V was clipped by 2 bases and J by 5 bases, with 11 bases between them. Germline CDR1 reads SGHDT; CDR2 reads YYEEEE. The CDR3 loop spans 13 amino acids. CDR3 sequence (DNA): TGTGCCAGCAGCTTTATAGTTAATCACGAGCAGTACTTC. This encodes CASSFIVNHEQYF.

The J gene is TRBJ2-2, the V gene TRBV11-2, with 8 nucleotides matching TRBD2. Germline lookup yields CDR1 SGHAT and CDR2 FQNNGV. The length of the CDR3 is 16 residues. The V gene end was trimmed by 0 bases and the J gene end by 8 bases; junction bases not matched to a gene: 8. DNA for the CDR3: TGTGCCAGCAGCTTAGATTTGGTAGCGGGAAATGGGGAGCTGTTTTTT. It encodes CASSLDLVAGNGELFF.

The chain uses TRBV10-3 and TRBJ2-1; TRBD2 matches 13 bases. The CDR3 is 19 amino acids. CDR1 is ENHRY and CDR2 is SYGVKD in the germline V gene. With V trimmed by 6 bases and J by 0 bases, 11 bases remained unmatched. CDR3 bases: TGTGCCATCAGCAGACCCGGGACTAGCGGGATGAGCTCCTACAATGAGCAGTTCTTC. Translating it yields CAISRPGTSGMSSYNEQFF.

The chain employs TRBV7-6 and TRBJ2-2, with D uncertain. Germline V CDR1 and CDR2: SGHVS, FNYEAQ. V gave up 5 bases and J gave up 1 base, with 8 bases separating them. The CDR3 has 14 residues. This CDR3 reads CASSLYWNTGELFF. In DNA form, the CDR3 reads TGTGCCAGCAGCCTGTACTGGAACACCGGGGAGCTGTTTTTT.

The J gene is TRBJ1-1, the V gene TRBV9; D is unclear. The CDR3 totals 16 residues. In germline, CDR1 is SGDLS, CDR2 YYNGEE. Trimming shortened V by 3 bases and J by 0 bases, and 15 bases separated the two germline ends. The CDR3 reads CASSDSHARLNTEAFF. In DNA, the CDR3 is TGTGCCAGCAGCGACAGTCACGCACGATTGAACACTGAAGCTTTCTTT. The full variable domain, its missing parts supplied by reference TRBV9 and TRBJ1-1, is DSGVTQTPKHLITATGQRVTLRCSPRSGDLSVYWYQQSLDQGLQFLIQYYNGEERAKGNILERFSAQQFPDLHSELNLSSLELGDSALYFCASSDSHARLNTEAFFGQGTRLTVV.

The rearrangement links TRBV12-5 to TRBJ1-1; D remains unclear. With 6 bases removed from V and 3 bases from J, the gap between germline ends came to 11 bases. This CDR3 has 13 amino acids. Per the germline V gene, CDR1 is LGHNT and CDR2 is FRNRAP. The CDR3 bases are TGTGCTAGTGGCCTCAGCGTCGACACTGAAGCTTTCTTT. Protein: CASGLSVDTEAFF.

V and J are TRBV29-1 and TRBJ2-3, with D uncertain. CDR3 size: 11 residues. Trimming took 6 bases from V and 6 from J, leaving 10 bases between them. Germline CDR1 and CDR2: SQVTM and ANQGSEA. CDR3 amino acids: CSVKPRDTQYF. The DNA of the CDR3 is TGCAGCGTAAAGCCCCGTGATACGCAGTATTTT.

V and J are TRBV6-1 and TRBJ1-5, with 8 bases fitting TRBD1. Unmatched junction bases numbered 7, after V lost 9 bases and J lost 3 bases. The CDR3 has 14 residues. CDR1 and CDR2 from the germline V gene are MNHNS and SASEGT. The CDR3 is CASIDRGTNQPQHF. CDR3 DNA sequence: TGTGCCAGTATTGACAGGGGAACCAATCAGCCCCAGCATTTT.

The J gene is TRBJ2-1, the V gene TRBV7-9; TRBD2 might be the D (5 bases). CDR3 length: 16 amino acids. Germline V lookup: CDR1 SEHNR, CDR2 FQNEAQ (reference sequence). Trimming removed 1 base from V and 7 bases from J, with 17 bases in between. The CDR3: CASSLVTASRGNEQFF. The CDR3 DNA follows: TGTGCCAGCAGCTTAGTTACGGCTAGCCGTGGAAATGAGCAGTTCTTC.

V gene TRBV19 combines with J gene TRBJ1-3; a possible D gene is TRBD1 (6 bases). The V end lost 7 bases, the J end lost 2 bases, and 9 bases lay between the germline ends. Germline V gives CDR1 LNHDA, CDR2 SQIVND (reference sequence). This CDR3 contains 13 residues. CDR3 nucleotides: TGTGCCAGTAACAGGGATCCTGGAAACACCATATATTTT. This gives the protein CASNRDPGNTIYF.

The CDR3 region has the DNA TGTGCCAGCAACAGGCTCACTAATGAAAAACTGTTTTTT. Its protein product is CASNRLTNEKLFF. The chain uses TRBV6-1 and TRBJ1-4; a possible D gene is TRBD1 (5 bases). CDR3 size: 13 residues. V was clipped by 7 bases and J by 2 bases, with 8 bases between them. Germline CDR1 and CDR2: MNHNS and SASEGT.

This chain connects TRBV6-6 to TRBJ2-7, with 7 bases matching TRBD2. CDR3 length: 14 residues. V was clipped by 3 bases and J by 4 bases; unmatched bases: 6. CDR1 is MNHNY, CDR2 SVGAGI, per germline (reference sequence). The CDR3 loop reads CASSYGLAEYEQYF. DNA for the CDR3: TGTGCCAGCAGTTATGGTCTAGCGGAATACGAGCAGTACTTC.

This chain joins TRBV7-9 and TRBJ1-1, with D perhaps matching TRBD1 (6 bases). Germline V lookup: CDR1 SEHNR, CDR2 FQNEAQ (reference sequence). The CDR3 is 15 residues long. Trimming took off 5 bases at V and 1 base at J, with 14 bases between the two ends. DNA for the CDR3: TGTGCCAGCAGCCCTAGGGGGAGTTCGAACACTGAAGCTTTCTTT. The encoded protein is CASSPRGSSNTEAFF.

The chain links TRBV10-3 to TRBJ2-1; 11 bases line up with TRBD1. The CDR3 spans 15 residues. J was trimmed by 4 bases and V by 7 bases; bases with no gene match: 6. Looked up from germline, CDR1 is ENHRY and CDR2 is SYGVKD. The CDR3: CAITGDRGGYNEQFF. CDR3 DNA: TGTGCCATCACCGGGGACAGGGGGGGATACAATGAGCAGTTCTTC.

In this sample, this clone turned up once. This sequence joins TRBV7-9 and TRBJ1-1; D is perhaps TRBD1 (5 bases). Germline CDR1 and CDR2: SEHNR and FQNEAQ (reference sequence). Trimming removed 5 bases from V and 0 bases from J, with 10 bases in between. CDR3 length: 14 residues. The CDR3 DNA sequence: TGTGCCAGCAGCCAGGACACCATGAACACTGAAGCTTTCTTT. Its translation: CASSQDTMNTEAFF.